One sample yielded the 32 T cell receptor beta chains listed below, sequenced in a study of blood T cell repertoires in COVID-19. Data came from immunoSEQ multiplex PCR; TCRdb stores just in-frame clones and leaves some out. Here the sample spans fewer than 350,000 clones, around 90% being singletons. Sequencing was carried out using PBMCs or T cells enriched from blood (not recorded which). These receptor sequences come from a woman in her fifties or sixties in a cohort exposed to, infected with or recovered from COVID-19 (not recorded which).

The rearrangement links TRBV11-2 to TRBJ2-7; 9 bases are a match to TRBD1. CDR3 length equals 15 residues. In germline, CDR1 is SGHAT, CDR2 FQNNGV. Trimming cost V 3 bases and J 3 bases; bases outside gene matches: 6. CDR3 loop: CASSFKQGAIYEQYF. DNA of the CDR3: TGTGCCAGCAGCTTTAAACAGGGGGCCATCTACGAGCAGTACTTC.

V usage is TRBV15 and J usage is TRBJ2-7; 13 bases map to TRBD2. The CDR3 is 14 residues long. The trim removed 6 bases at V and 7 bases at J, leaving 6 bases unmatched. The germline gives CDR1 LNHNV, CDR2 YYDKDF (reference sequence). This CDR3 reads CATRAGLAGWEQYF. The CDR3 DNA reads as TGTGCCACCAGGGCGGGACTAGCGGGATGGGAGCAGTACTTC.

This clone was detected a few times. The rearrangement uses TRBV7-9 and TRBJ2-1; TRBD1 matches 12 bases. Trimming at V came to 5 bases and at J to 8 bases, leaving 7 bases not matched to a gene. The germline V gene has CDR1 SEHNR and CDR2 FQNEAQ (reference sequence). The CDR3 loop spans 15 amino acids. The CDR3 loop is CASSPGQGAGDEQFF. The CDR3 DNA reads TGTGCCAGCAGCCCGGGACAGGGGGCTGGCGATGAGCAGTTCTTC. Together with reference TRBV7-9 and TRBJ2-1, the CDR3 gives the full variable domain: DTGVSQNPRHKITKRGQNVTFRCDPISEHNRLYWYRQTLGQGPEFLTYFQNEAQLEKSRLLSDRFSAERPKGSFSTLEIQRTEQGDSAMYLCASSPGQGAGDEQFFGPGTRLTVL.

The chain recombines TRBV2 with TRBJ2-4; no reliable D call. Trimming pared 6 bases from V and 0 bases from J, leaving 12 bases between. The CDR3 has 15 amino acids. The V gene's germline CDR1 is SNHLY and CDR2 FYNNEI. Here the CDR3 reads CASSPGGVAKNIQYF. The CDR3 region has the DNA TGTGCCAGCAGCCCCGGCGGAGTAGCCAAAAACATTCAGTACTTC.

This rearrangement joins TRBV25-1 to TRBJ2-3, with D unresolved. Germline CDR1 MGHDK, CDR2 SYGVNS. V lost 4 bases to trimming and J lost 6 bases, with 5 bases between them. This CDR3 has 11 residues. The CDR3 DNA reads TGTGCCAGCAGTGCGGAGGATACGCAGTATTTT. Translating it yields CASSAEDTQYF.

This chain joins TRBV9 and TRBJ2-1; 9 bases map to TRBD2. The CDR3 length is 15 residues. In germline, CDR1 is SGDLS, CDR2 YYNGEE. V was pared by 0 bases and J by 7 bases, with 5 bases of the junction left unmatched. The CDR3 bases are TGTGCCAGCAGCGTAGGTAGCGGGAGTGGTAATGAGCAGTTCTTC. This gives the protein CASSVGSGSGNEQFF.

The CDR3 region is CASTGGLVNSHEQYF. The CDR3 nucleotides are TGTGCCAGCACCGGAGGACTAGTTAATTCCCACGAGCAGTACTTC. The chain recombines TRBV3-1 (or the pseudogene TRBV3-2) with TRBJ2-7; 7 bases align to TRBD2. Germline CDR1 and CDR2: LGHDT and YNNKEL (reference sequence). Unmatched junction bases numbered 14, after V lost 7 bases and J lost 5 bases. This CDR3 comprises 15 residues.

This chain links TRBV7-9 with TRBJ1-6; D is possibly TRBD1 (5 bases). V was shortened by 4 bases and J by 10 bases, with 20 bases between the two germline ends. The CDR3 has 16 residues. CDR1 and CDR2 from the germline V gene are SEHNR and FQNEAQ (reference sequence). The CDR3 here is CASSSRPTSTGSPLHF. The CDR3 nucleotides are TGTGCCAGCAGCTCCCGCCCGACATCCACAGGCTCACCCCTCCACTTT.

The CDR3 nucleotides are TGCAGCGCTCTACGGCGGACTGGAACCTACGAGCAGTACTTC. It translates to CSALRRTGTYEQYF. The chain links TRBV29-1 to TRBJ2-7, with D possibly matching TRBD2 (5 bases). Trimming pared 7 bases from V and 2 bases from J, leaving 18 bases between. The CDR3 extends over 14 amino acids. Germline V gene lookup returns CDR1 SQVTM and CDR2 ANQGSEA.

The rearrangement joins TRBV12-5 to TRBJ1-3; D unclear. Germline CDR1 and CDR2: LGHNT and FRNRAP. CDR3 size: 17 residues. The germline V and J ends were trimmed by 2 bases and 5 bases, with 19 bases remaining between them. The CDR3, as DNA: TGTGCTAGTGGTTTGTCAACCGCCGGGAACAAACGAAACACCATATATTTT. It encodes CASGLSTAGNKRNTIYF.

The chain employs TRBV6-5 and TRBJ1-5; no clear D gene. V dropped 6 bases and J dropped 1 base, with 13 bases sitting between them. This CDR3 comprises 15 residues. CDR1 and CDR2 (germline): MNHEY, SVGAGI. CDR3 region: CASSHGEVSNQPQHF. CDR3 in DNA: TGTGCCAGCAGCCACGGGGAGGTAAGCAATCAGCCCCAGCATTTT.

The genes are TRBV18 and TRBJ2-7, with D possibly being TRBD1 or TRBD2 (7 bases each). V lost 6 bases and J 5 bases, leaving 17 bases between the germline ends. Germline CDR1 KGHSH, CDR2 LQKENI. This CDR3 contains 14 residues. CDR3 sequence: CASSPGGALDEQYF. The CDR3 DNA follows: TGTGCCAGCTCCCCAGGGGGGGCCCTGGACGAGCAGTACTTC.

CDR3 sequence: CASSLASSGGPYNEQFF. The CDR3 DNA sequence: TGCGCCAGCAGCTTGGCGTCTAGCGGGGGGCCCTACAATGAGCAGTTCTTC. This chain joins TRBV5-1 and TRBJ2-1; 11 nucleotides agree with TRBD2. Trimming removed 0 bases from V and 2 bases from J; junction bases left unmatched: 4. The CDR3 runs 17 residues. Germline CDR1 SGHRS, CDR2 YFSETQ.

The V and J genes are TRBV28 and TRBJ2-7, with 9 bases identical to TRBD1. The CDR3 is 15 residues long. Germline values: CDR1 MDHEN, CDR2 SYDVKM. Trimming cost V 7 bases and J 3 bases; bases outside gene matches: 10. CDR3 amino acids: CASIPDRGALYEQYF. As DNA, the CDR3 is TGTGCCAGCATACCTGACAGGGGGGCACTCTACGAGCAGTACTTC.

The chain has TRBV3-1 (or the pseudogene TRBV3-2) and TRBJ2-7; 7 bases map to TRBD2. CDR3 size: 13 residues. The germline CDR1 and CDR2 sequences are LGHDT and YNNKEL (reference sequence). Germline trimming cut 1 base from V and 6 bases from J; bases unmatched to any gene: 3. CDR3 protein: CASSQGSGGEQYF. CDR3 DNA sequence: TGTGCCAGCAGCCAAGGGTCGGGGGGCGAGCAGTACTTC.

The V gene is TRBV28, the J gene TRBJ2-3; the match to TRBD1 covers 8 bases. With 9 bases clipped from V and 2 bases from J, the junction kept 10 bases outside the gene matches. Germline CDR1 reads MDHEN; CDR2 reads SYDVKM. This CDR3 is built from 15 residues. DNA for the CDR3: TGTGCCAGTACTCGGCGGACAGGGTTCACAGATACGCAGTATTTT. It yields the protein CASTRRTGFTDTQYF.

J is TRBJ1-5 and V is TRBV21-1; TRBD1 is taken as the D call from the table, unchecked against the DNA. TRBV21-1 is shown as a pseudogene. The CDR3 extends over 16 amino acids. This CDR3 reads CASNCYQGTGNQPQHF. As DNA, the CDR3 is TGTGCCAGCAATTGTTATCAGGGTACCGGCAATCAGCCCCAGCATTTT.

This clone appeared a single time. The sample has other DNA sequences that encode this CDR3 too. The chain is built from TRBV7-3 and TRBJ1-1; no definite D call. Trimming took off 4 bases at V and 1 base at J, with 7 bases between the two ends. Germline-derived CDR1 and CDR2 are SGHTA and FQGTGA. This CDR3 region has 13 residues. In DNA, the CDR3 is TGTGCCAGCAGCTCCCAGGAGAACACTGAAGCTTTCTTT. Its protein is CASSSQENTEAFF.

The rearrangement uses TRBV4-2 and TRBJ1-1; no reliable D call. Between the trimmed V and J ends, which lost 1 base and 7 bases, there was a span of 16 bases. The CDR3 is 15 amino acids. In germline, CDR1 is LGHNA, CDR2 YNFKEQ. DNA of the CDR3: TGTGCCAGCAGCCAAGGGCCGGGAGGGAGTTATGAAGCTTTCTTT. Its protein is CASSQGPGGSYEAFF.

The rearrangement links TRBV7-2 to TRBJ2-3; D gene unclear. This CDR3 spans 13 amino acids. Germline-derived CDR1 and CDR2 are SGHTA and FQGNSA. V lost 2 bases, J lost 5 bases, and 8 bases lay in between. The CDR3 coding sequence is TGTGCCAGCAGCTTACGAGTTGAAGATACGCAGTATTTT. It encodes CASSLRVEDTQYF.

The chain couples TRBV5-1 to TRBJ2-5; TRBD1 might be the D (6 bases). V lost 0 bases and J 4 bases, leaving 13 bases between the germline ends. This CDR3 comprises 15 residues. Germline CDR1 is SGHRS and CDR2 is YFSETQ. For the CDR3, the DNA is TGCGCCAGCAGCTTGGTAGCAGGGGCAGGAGAGACCCAGTACTTC. Encoded protein: CASSLVAGAGETQYF.

The J gene is TRBJ2-1, the V gene TRBV19; the D gene is possibly TRBD2 (6 bases). V lost 6 bases and J lost 9, with 12 bases in between. Germline V CDR1 and CDR2: LNHDA, SQIVND (reference sequence). This CDR3 has 12 amino acids. CDR3 residues: CASSRLVGEQFF. In DNA form, the CDR3 reads TGTGCCAGTAGCAGACTAGTGGGTGAGCAGTTCTTC.

CDR3 loop: CASSSPPDRNHQPQHF. CDR3 coding DNA: TGTGCCAGCAGTTCCCCCCCGGACAGGAATCATCAGCCCCAGCATTTT. This chain links TRBV28 with TRBJ1-5; 7 bases are shared with TRBD1. Unmatched junction bases numbered 11, after V lost 4 bases and J lost 5 bases. CDR3 size: 16 residues. Germline loops: CDR1 MDHEN, CDR2 SYDVKM. Looking up the rest from reference TRBV28 and TRBJ1-5 gives the full variable domain: DVKVTQSSRYLVKRTGEKVFLECVQDMDHENMFWYRQDPGLGLRLIYFSYDVKMKEKGDIPEGYSVSREKKERFSLILESASTNQTSMYLCASSSPPDRNHQPQHFGDGTRLSIL.

DNA for the CDR3: TGTGCCAGTAGTACCCCTTCAGGGGGCCTCTATGGCTACACCTTC. This sequence encodes CASSTPSGGLYGYTF. The chain has TRBV19 and TRBJ1-2; 8 bases line up with TRBD1. Per germline, CDR1 LNHDA and CDR2 SQIVND (reference sequence). With 4 bases clipped from V and 4 bases from J, the junction kept 8 bases outside the gene matches. This CDR3 contains 15 residues.

The V gene is TRBV28, the J gene TRBJ2-1; weak D call: TRBD1 (8 bases). CDR3 length equals 13 residues. CDR1 and CDR2 from the germline V gene are MDHEN and SYDVKM. The V gene lost 10 bases and the J gene lost 8 bases, with 18 bases spanning the gap. This chain's CDR3 is CATGGGSRYEQFF. The CDR3 bases are TGTGCCACAGGGGGCGGGAGTAGATATGAGCAGTTCTTC.

CDR3 protein: CASSRALAGVVYEQYF. For the CDR3, the DNA is TGTGCCAGTAGCAGAGCCCTAGCGGGAGTGGTTTACGAGCAGTACTTC. The chain uses TRBV19 and TRBJ2-7; 10 bases map to TRBD2. The germline CDR1 and CDR2 sequences are LNHDA and SQIVND (reference sequence). The junction had 12 bases not matched to a gene; V was cut back by 6 bases and J by 4 bases. The CDR3 is 16 residues long. The variable domain in full, completed from reference TRBV19 and TRBJ2-7, reads DGGITQSPKYLFRKEGQNVTLSCEQNLNHDAMYWYRQDPGQGLRLIYYSQIVNDFQKGDIAEGYSVSREKKESFPLTVTSAQKNPTAFYLCASSRALAGVVYEQYFGPGTRLTVT.

V is TRBV20-1 and J is TRBJ2-4; D unresolved. The CDR3 runs 11 residues. CDR1 is DFQATT, CDR2 SNEGSKA, per germline (reference sequence). V dropped 3 bases and J dropped 5 bases, with 5 bases sitting between them. This CDR3 reads CSARQENIQYF. CDR3 DNA: TGCAGTGCTAGGCAGGAAAACATTCAGTACTTC.

The chain combines TRBV5-1 with TRBJ1-6; 7 bases map to TRBD1. Germline CDR1 reads SGHRS; CDR2 reads YFSETQ. The J segment lost 5 bases and the V segment lost 3 bases, leaving 2 bases of the junction unmatched. This CDR3 is 14 amino acids long. The CDR3 reads CASSWDSNNSPLHF. The CDR3 bases are TGCGCCAGCAGCTGGGACAGCAATAATTCACCCCTCCACTTT. The full variable domain, with the rest looked up from reference TRBV5-1 and TRBJ1-6, is KAGVTQTPRYLIKTRGQQVTLSCSPISGHRSVSWYQQTPGQGLQFLFEYFSETQRNKGNFPGRFSGRQFSNSRSEMNVSTLELGDSALYLCASSWDSNNSPLHFGNGTRLTVT.

The chain has TRBV27 and TRBJ1-2; no clear D. The germline gives CDR1 MNHEY, CDR2 SMNVEV (reference sequence). The V gene lost 3 bases and the J gene lost 0 bases, with 8 bases spanning the gap. The CDR3 runs to 14 residues. The CDR3 DNA reads as TGTGCCAGCAGTTTTGGCTTAACTAACTATGGCTACACCTTC. It translates to CASSFGLTNYGYTF.

V gene TRBV28 combines with J gene TRBJ1-5; D is perhaps TRBD1 (5 bases). V was pared by 3 bases and J by 6 bases, with 18 bases between. The germline V gene has CDR1 MDHEN and CDR2 SYDVKM. The CDR3 covers 16 residues. CDR3 region: CASSFRGNAEIQPQHF. As DNA, the CDR3 is TGTGCCAGCAGTTTCCGGGGGAATGCGGAAATTCAGCCCCAGCATTTT.

The chain joins TRBV6-5 to TRBJ2-3; maybe TRBD2 (5 bases). V lost 0 bases, J lost 2 bases, and 12 bases lay in between. This CDR3 spans 16 amino acids. CDR1 MNHEY and CDR2 SVGAGI come from the germline V gene. CDR3: CASSYSAVSYTDTQYF. The CDR3 nucleotides are TGTGCCAGCAGTTACTCAGCGGTTTCCTACACAGATACGCAGTATTTT.

The chain joins TRBV2 to TRBJ2-5; 10 nucleotides agree with TRBD2. V dropped 3 bases and J dropped 5; count of bases not matched to a gene: 9. CDR3 size: 16 residues. Germline-derived CDR1 and CDR2 are SNHLY and FYNNEI. CDR3 sequence: CASSDAQREGRETQYF. DNA for the CDR3: TGTGCCAGCAGTGATGCCCAGCGGGAGGGCCGCGAGACCCAGTACTTC.